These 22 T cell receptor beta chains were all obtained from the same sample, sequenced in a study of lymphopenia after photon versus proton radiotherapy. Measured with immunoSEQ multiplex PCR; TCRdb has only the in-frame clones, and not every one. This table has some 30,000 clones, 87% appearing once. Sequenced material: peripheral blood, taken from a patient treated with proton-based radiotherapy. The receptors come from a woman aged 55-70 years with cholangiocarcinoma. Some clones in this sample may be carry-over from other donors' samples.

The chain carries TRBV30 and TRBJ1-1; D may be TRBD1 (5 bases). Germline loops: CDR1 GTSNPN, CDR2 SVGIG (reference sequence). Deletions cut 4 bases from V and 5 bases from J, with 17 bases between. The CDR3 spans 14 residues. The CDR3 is CAWTVGPGKTEAFF. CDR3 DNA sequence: TGTGCCTGGACGGTGGGGCCGGGGAAGACTGAAGCTTTCTTT.

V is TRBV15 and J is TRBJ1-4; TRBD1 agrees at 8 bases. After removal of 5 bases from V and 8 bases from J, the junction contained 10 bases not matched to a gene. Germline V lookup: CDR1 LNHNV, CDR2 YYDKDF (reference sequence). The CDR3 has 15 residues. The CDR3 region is CATSYPDRVGEKLFF. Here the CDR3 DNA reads TGTGCCACCAGCTACCCGGACAGGGTTGGCGAAAAACTGTTTTTT.

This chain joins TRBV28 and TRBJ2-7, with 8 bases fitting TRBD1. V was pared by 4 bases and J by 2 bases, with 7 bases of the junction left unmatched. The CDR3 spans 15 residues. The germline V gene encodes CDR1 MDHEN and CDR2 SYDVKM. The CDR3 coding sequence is TGTGCCAGCAGTTACCCGACAGGGGCCCCCTACGAGCAGTACTTC. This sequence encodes CASSYPTGAPYEQYF.

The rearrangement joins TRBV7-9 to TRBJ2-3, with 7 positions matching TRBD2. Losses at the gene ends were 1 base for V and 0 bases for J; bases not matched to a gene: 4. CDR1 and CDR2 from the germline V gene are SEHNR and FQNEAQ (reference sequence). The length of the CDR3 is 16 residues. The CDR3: CASSLGPGGSTDTQYF. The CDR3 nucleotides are TGTGCCAGCAGCTTAGGGCCGGGGGGAAGCACAGATACGCAGTATTTT.

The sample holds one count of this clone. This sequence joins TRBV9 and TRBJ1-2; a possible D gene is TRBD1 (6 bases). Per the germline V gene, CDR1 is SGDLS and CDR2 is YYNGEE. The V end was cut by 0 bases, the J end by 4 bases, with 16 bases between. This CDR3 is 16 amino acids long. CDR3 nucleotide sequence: TGTGCCAGCAGCGTAGCTCCAGGGGCGGACCTCTATGGCTACACCTTC. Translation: CASSVAPGADLYGYTF.

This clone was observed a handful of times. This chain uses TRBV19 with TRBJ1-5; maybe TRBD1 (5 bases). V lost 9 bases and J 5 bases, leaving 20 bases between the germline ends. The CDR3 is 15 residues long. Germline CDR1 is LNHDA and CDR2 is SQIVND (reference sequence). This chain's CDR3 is CASGWGGQGYQPQHF. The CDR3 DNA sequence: TGTGCCAGCGGGTGGGGAGGGCAGGGTTATCAGCCCCAGCATTTT.

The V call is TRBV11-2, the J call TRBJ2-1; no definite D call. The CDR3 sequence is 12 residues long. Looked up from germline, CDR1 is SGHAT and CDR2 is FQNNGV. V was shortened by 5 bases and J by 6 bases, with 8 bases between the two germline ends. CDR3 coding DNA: TGTGCCAGCAGCCCTGCTACCAATGAGCAGTTCTTC. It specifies CASSPATNEQFF. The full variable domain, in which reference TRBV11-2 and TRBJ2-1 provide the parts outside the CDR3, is EAGVAQSPRYKIIEKRQSVAFWCNPISGHATLYWYQQILGQGPKLLIQFQNNGVVDDSQLPKDRFSAERLKGVDSTLKIQPAKLEDSAVYLCASSPATNEQFFGPGTRLTVL.

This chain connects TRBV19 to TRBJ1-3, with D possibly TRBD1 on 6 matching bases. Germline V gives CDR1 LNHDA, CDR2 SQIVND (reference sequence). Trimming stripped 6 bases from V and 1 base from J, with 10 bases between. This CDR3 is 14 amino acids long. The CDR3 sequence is CASRLRGSGNTIYF. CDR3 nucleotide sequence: TGTGCCAGTAGATTAAGGGGGTCTGGAAACACCATATATTTT.

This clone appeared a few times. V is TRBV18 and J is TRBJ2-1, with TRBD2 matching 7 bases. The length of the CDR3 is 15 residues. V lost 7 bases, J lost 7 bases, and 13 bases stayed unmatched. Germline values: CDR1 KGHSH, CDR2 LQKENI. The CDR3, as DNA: TGTGCCAGCTACCCGGGTGGGGCGGGAGTGAATGAGCAGTTCTTC. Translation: CASYPGGAGVNEQFF.

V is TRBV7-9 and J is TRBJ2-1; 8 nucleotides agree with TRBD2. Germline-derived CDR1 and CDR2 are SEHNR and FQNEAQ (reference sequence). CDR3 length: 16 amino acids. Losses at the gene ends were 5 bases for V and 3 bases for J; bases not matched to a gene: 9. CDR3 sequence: CASSPAGREVYNEQFF. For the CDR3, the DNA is TGTGCCAGCAGCCCTGCCGGGCGGGAGGTCTACAATGAGCAGTTCTTC.

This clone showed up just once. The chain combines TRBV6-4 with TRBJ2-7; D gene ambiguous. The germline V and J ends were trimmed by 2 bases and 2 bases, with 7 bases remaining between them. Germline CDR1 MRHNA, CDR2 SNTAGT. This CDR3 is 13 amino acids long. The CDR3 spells CASSDNSPYEQYF. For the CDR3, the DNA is TGTGCCAGCAGTGACAACAGCCCCTACGAGCAGTACTTC.

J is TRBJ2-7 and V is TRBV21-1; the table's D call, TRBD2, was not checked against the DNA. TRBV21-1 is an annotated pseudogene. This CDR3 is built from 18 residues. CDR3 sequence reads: CASSKTGALNCPTYEQYF. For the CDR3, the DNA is TGTGCCAGCAGCAAAACCGGAGCTTTGAACTGTCCTACCTACGAGCAGTACTTC.

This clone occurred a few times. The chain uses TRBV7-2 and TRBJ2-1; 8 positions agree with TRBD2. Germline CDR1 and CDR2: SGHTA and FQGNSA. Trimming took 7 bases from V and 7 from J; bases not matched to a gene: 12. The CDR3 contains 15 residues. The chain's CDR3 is CASTPSGGPRNEQFF. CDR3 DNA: TGTGCCAGCACCCCCTCGGGGGGGCCTAGGAATGAGCAGTTCTTC.

The CDR3 spells CASRGMLENTEAFF. The CDR3 nucleotides read TGTGCCAGCAGGGGGATGTTGGAGAACACTGAAGCTTTCTTT. The gene calls are TRBV6-5 and TRBJ1-1, with no clear D. V dropped 6 bases and J dropped 1 base, with 12 bases sitting between them. The CDR3 is made up of 14 amino acids. CDR1 and CDR2 from the germline V gene are MNHEY and SVGAGI.

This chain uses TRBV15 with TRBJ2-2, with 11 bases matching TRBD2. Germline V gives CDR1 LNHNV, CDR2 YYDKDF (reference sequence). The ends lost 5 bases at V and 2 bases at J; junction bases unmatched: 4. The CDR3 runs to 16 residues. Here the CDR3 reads CATSWGLAANTGELFF. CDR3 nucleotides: TGTGCCACCAGCTGGGGACTAGCGGCTAACACCGGGGAGCTGTTTTTT.

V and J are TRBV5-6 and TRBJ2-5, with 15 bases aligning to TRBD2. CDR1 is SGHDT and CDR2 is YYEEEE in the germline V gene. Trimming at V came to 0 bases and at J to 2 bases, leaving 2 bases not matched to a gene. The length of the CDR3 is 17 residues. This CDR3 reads CASSLEGLAGGQETQYF. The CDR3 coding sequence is TGTGCCAGCAGCTTGGAGGGACTAGCGGGGGGACAAGAGACCCAGTACTTC.

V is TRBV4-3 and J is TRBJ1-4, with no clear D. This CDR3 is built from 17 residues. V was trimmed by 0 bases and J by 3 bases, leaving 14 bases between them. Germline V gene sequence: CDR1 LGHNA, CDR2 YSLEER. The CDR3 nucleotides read TGCGCCAGCAGCCAAGACCCCCCGGTCGGGGCTAATGAAAAACTGTTTTTT. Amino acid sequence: CASSQDPPVGANEKLFF.

The CDR3 DNA sequence: TGTGCCAGTACCCGGACAGGGGGAAACACCATATATTTT. This gives the protein CASTRTGGNTIYF. The chain combines TRBV19 with TRBJ1-3; 8 positions agree with TRBD1. From germline, CDR1 is LNHDA and CDR2 SQIVND (reference sequence). This CDR3 is built from 13 residues. With V trimmed by 7 bases and J by 4 bases, 3 bases remained unmatched.

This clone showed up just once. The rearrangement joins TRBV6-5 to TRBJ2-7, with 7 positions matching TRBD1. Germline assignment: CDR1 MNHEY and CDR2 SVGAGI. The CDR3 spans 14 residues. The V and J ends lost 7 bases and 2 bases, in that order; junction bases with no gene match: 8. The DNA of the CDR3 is TGTGCCAGCATTAAGGACAGGCAAGCCTACGAGCAGTACTTC. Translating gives CASIKDRQAYEQYF.

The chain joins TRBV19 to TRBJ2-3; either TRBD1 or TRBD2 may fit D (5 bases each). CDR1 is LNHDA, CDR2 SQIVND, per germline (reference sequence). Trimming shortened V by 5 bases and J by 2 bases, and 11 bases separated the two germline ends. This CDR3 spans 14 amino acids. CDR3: CASSFTGLTDTQYF. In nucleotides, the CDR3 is TGTGCCAGTAGTTTTACGGGGCTCACAGATACGCAGTATTTT.

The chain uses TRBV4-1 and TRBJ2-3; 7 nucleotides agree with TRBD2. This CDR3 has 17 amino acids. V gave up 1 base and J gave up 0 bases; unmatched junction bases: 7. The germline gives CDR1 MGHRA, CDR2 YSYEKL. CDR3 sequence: CASSQGVSSGSTDTQYF. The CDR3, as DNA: TGCGCCAGCAGCCAAGGGGTTAGTAGCGGGAGCACAGATACGCAGTATTTT.

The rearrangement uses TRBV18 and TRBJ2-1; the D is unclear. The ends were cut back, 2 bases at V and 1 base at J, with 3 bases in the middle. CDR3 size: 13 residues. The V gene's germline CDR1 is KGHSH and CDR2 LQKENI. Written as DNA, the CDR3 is TGTGCCAGCTCACCAGTTTCCTACAATGAGCAGTTCTTC. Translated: CASSPVSYNEQFF.